Sequencing of this T cell receptor beta chain was carried out in a study of long-term antiretroviral therapy in people with HIV. The assay used was immunoSEQ (version v3.0), run at survey level. Per-sample TRB depth target: 40,000-50,000 T-cell genomes. Here immunoSEQ multiplex PCR was the method, and the copy in TCRdb shows in-frame clones only, minus some. The profile shows 15,000 to 20,000 clones, roughly 91% of them singletons. Trimming pared 4 bases from V and 7 bases from J, leaving 18 bases between. This CDR3 spans 15 amino acids. The germline CDR1 and CDR2 sequences are SGHKS and YYEKEE (reference sequence). Regarding this clone: Its antigen remains unknown.

Points from the study as a whole: Pre-ART expanded TRB clones stayed dominant throughout, though often decreasing after ART. Controls showed broader CDR3 length ranges than did the HIV repertoires.

The United States was where all participants with HIV were treated. The chain is built from TRBV5-5 and TRBJ1-5, with D possibly being TRBD1 (5 bases). The source was unsorted PBMCs, collected 3 years after starting antiretroviral therapy. The receptor was isolated from a man in his fifties with HIV. This CDR3 reads CASSPVSGVGQPQHF. CDR3 DNA sequence: TGTGCCAGCAGCCCCGTCTCGGGGGTGGGACAGCCCCAGCATTTT.